The T cell receptor (beta chain) described here comes from a study of T cells after yellow fever vaccination (dated by TCRdb to between 2018 and 2020). Study-wide context: Libraries from fractions with low cell numbers were prepared with the SMART-Seq v4 Ultra Low Input RNA kit. To follow T-cell clones before and after both primary and booster YFV17D yellow fever vaccination, bulk TCR alpha and beta repertoires underwent longitudinal sequencing. The cohort comprised two healthy male donors, one aged 18 to 29 and one aged 30 to 40 years. Blood was drawn at multiple timepoints before and after primary and secondary immunization, with bulk PBMC replicates and cell subsets isolated. The research as a whole found: After the booster, most of the clones that had expanded following primary vaccination were detected again (96% of CD4 and around 90% of CD8), which suggests that memory was broadly maintained. Because the study included only a couple of donors, the extent to which the findings can be generalized is limited. The secondary T-cell response was weaker than the primary response but faster, peaking on day 5 instead of day 15. A small share of clonotypes occurred in both CD4 and CD8 compartments, likely arising from convergent recombination. Computational filtering was required because FACS-sorted repertoires could contain abundant contaminating clonotypes from the bulk population.

The sample's treatment or condition label, decoded: live attenuated yellow fever vaccine strain. PBMCs were isolated from peripheral blood using a standard Ficoll-Paque protocol. Dynabeads CD4 and CD8 positive selection kits were used to isolate the CD4 and CD8 T-cell fractions. TriZol was used to extract RNA from bulk PBMCs, from CD4 and CD8 fractions, and from dextramer-positive and dextramer-negative fractions. Synthesis of TCR cDNA relied on 5'RACE template switching, a step that introduced a universal primer site along with unique molecular identifiers. Priming of cDNA synthesis was performed from both the TCR alpha and TCR beta constant segments. Library amplification involved two PCR steps, and the second step added sample barcodes and sequencing adapters. Sequencing of the libraries was done on either Illumina HiSeq 2500 (2x100 bp) or NovaSeq (2x150 bp). The published analysis was carried out like this. Demultiplexing of reads and collapsing into UMI consensus sequences were performed with MIGEC, and V(D)J alignment was carried out with MiXCR. Using edgeR on replicate PBMC samples, clonotypes were called vaccine-responding if FDR was below 0.01 and the log2 fold change was above 5 up to day 15. Bulk clonotypes were assigned CD4 or CD8 identity according to which sequenced CD4 or CD8 repertoire held them at higher abundance. TCRdb reanalyzed the raw reads on its own, using fastp at Q25 for trimming and MiXCR for clone calling, and kept in-frame beta chains. Every distinct CDR3 protein forms one entry, paired with its most common genes and DNA. The V and J calls were not made by the authors but by TCRdb's processing. In all, the sample holds around 250,000 distinct CDR3 sequences, and less than 9% of those were seen once. The top ten clones comprise approximately 0.85% of the sample.

This clonotype occurred a few times. Its specific antigen is unknown. No base qualities exist here, and no much larger clone lies one base off it. Including the terminal cysteine and phenylalanine, the CDR3 comprises 23 residues. Here the CDR3 DNA is all that survives: 69 bases in frame from base 1. From a lookup of the germline V gene, CDR1 and CDR2 are LGHNA and YSLEER. Compared with germline, V lacks 2 bases and J lacks 4 bases; bases without a gene match: 25. This clonotype was obtained from a man younger than 45 who received the YFV17D yellow fever vaccine. The sequence joins TRBV4-3 to TRBJ2-3; TRBD2 matches 12 bases in the middle. The sample was CD4+ T cells sorted from PBMCs, taken 15 days after the yellow fever booster vaccination. In nucleotide form, the sequence is TGCGCCAGCAGCCAAACATCGCGGGGAGGACAGCTCGGACTAGCGGGACCCCCAGATACGCAGTATTTT. This yields the protein CASSQTSRGGQLGLAGPPDTQYF.